Below are 25 T cell receptor beta chains sequenced from a single sample in a study of siplizumab effects on memory and regulatory T cells. This table comes from immunoSEQ multiplex PCR, and its TCRdb copy is limited to in-frame clones, with some not included. Altogether roughly 100,000 clones are present, around 95% being singletons, with the ten largest covering around 0.031%. The specimen sequenced was naive CD4+ T cells sorted from blood. The receptors originated from a human donor in good health.

The V gene is TRBV5-1, the J gene TRBJ1-2; no firm D call. Trimming stripped 1 base from V and 0 bases from J, with 7 bases between. The CDR3 runs 14 residues. Germline V lookup: CDR1 SGHRS, CDR2 YFSETQ. The CDR3 DNA sequence: TGCGCCAGCAGCTTGAGCATAGCTAACTATGGCTACACCTTC. It specifies CASSLSIANYGYTF.

This clone has just one count. The chain has TRBV7-9 and TRBJ1-4; D gene unclear. Trimming took off 5 bases at V and 2 bases at J, with 15 bases between the two ends. In germline, CDR1 is SEHNR, CDR2 FQNEAQ (reference sequence). The CDR3 extends over 16 amino acids. The CDR3 DNA reads as TGTGCCAGCAGCCGTATCGGAAGGGCGACTAATGAAAAACTGTTTTTT. It codes for CASSRIGRATNEKLFF. The full variable domain, rest sourced from reference TRBV7-9 and TRBJ1-4, is DTGVSQNPRHKITKRGQNVTFRCDPISEHNRLYWYRQTLGQGPEFLTYFQNEAQLEKSRLLSDRFSAERPKGSFSTLEIQRTEQGDSAMYLCASSRIGRATNEKLFFGSGTQLSVL.

The genes are TRBV7-9 and TRBJ2-5; TRBD2 is a possible D gene (6 bases). CDR1 and CDR2 from the germline V gene are SEHNR and FQNEAQ (reference sequence). The CDR3 extends over 14 amino acids. V was cut by 2 bases and J by 5 bases, with 12 bases left in between. CDR3 in amino acids: CASSLRGFRETQYF. The CDR3 DNA sequence: TGTGCCAGCAGCTTACGGGGGTTCAGGGAGACCCAGTACTTC.

This clone was seen only once. This chain joins TRBV14 and TRBJ1-6, with a possible D match to TRBD1 (5 bases). V lost 4 bases and J 0 bases, leaving 16 bases between the germline ends. This CDR3 contains 18 residues. CDR1 SGHDN and CDR2 FVKESK come from the germline V gene. The CDR3 loop is CASSPRDSRSSYNSPLHF. The DNA for the CDR3 is TGTGCCAGCAGCCCACGGGACTCACGAAGCTCCTATAATTCACCCCTCCACTTT.

This chain uses TRBV5-4 with TRBJ1-6; TRBD1 matches 9 bases. The CDR3 covers 14 residues. The V segment lost 5 bases and the J segment 12 bases; nucleotides outside the gene matches: 9. The germline CDR1 and CDR2 sequences are SGHNT and YYREEE (reference sequence). CDR3 sequence: CASSSGTGSLPLHF. The CDR3 nucleotides read TGTGCCAGCAGTTCCGGGACAGGGTCGCTACCCCTCCACTTT.

The rearrangement links TRBV7-7 to TRBJ1-3, with 8 bases that match TRBD1. J lost 2 bases, V lost 5 bases, and 5 bases had no gene match. The CDR3 consists of 15 residues. Germline CDR1 is SSHAT and CDR2 is FNYEAQ (reference sequence). CDR3 sequence: CASSQSTGAGNTIYF. The CDR3 nucleotides read TGTGCCAGCAGCCAGTCGACAGGGGCTGGAAACACCATATATTTT. Full variable domain (missing parts from reference TRBV7-7 and TRBJ1-3): GAGVSQSPRYKVTKRGQDVTLRCDPISSHATLYWYQQALGQGPEFLTYFNYEAQPDKSGLPSDRFSAERPEGSISTLTIQRTEQRDSAMYRCASSQSTGAGNTIYFGEGSWLTVV.

The chain recombines TRBV7-3 with TRBJ2-5; TRBD1 or TRBD2 may be the D gene (5 bases each). The V gene lost 3 bases and the J gene lost 1 base, with 9 bases spanning the gap. This CDR3 contains 14 residues. Germline V gene sequence: CDR1 SGHTA, CDR2 FQGTGA. The CDR3 protein is CASSLGGGQETQYF. CDR3 in DNA: TGTGCCAGCAGCTTGGGTGGGGGCCAAGAGACCCAGTACTTC.

The chain couples TRBV7-6 to TRBJ2-1, with 7 bases identical to TRBD1. CDR1 is SGHVS and CDR2 is FNYEAQ in the germline V gene. With V trimmed by 2 bases and J by 0 bases, 4 bases remained unmatched. The CDR3 contains 16 residues. In DNA form, the CDR3 reads TGTGCCAGCAGCTTAACAGGGGATTACTCCTACAATGAGCAGTTCTTC. Translated: CASSLTGDYSYNEQFF.

This chain joins TRBV19 and TRBJ1-5; the D is unclear. Germline V CDR1 and CDR2: LNHDA, SQIVND (reference sequence). The CDR3 contains 14 residues. The ends were cut back, 6 bases at V and 1 base at J, with 10 bases in the middle. CDR3 residues: CASRAVSSNQPQHF. Here the CDR3 DNA reads TGTGCCAGTAGGGCAGTCAGCAGCAATCAGCCCCAGCATTTT. Full variable domain (remainder filled in from reference TRBV19 and TRBJ1-5): DGGITQSPKYLFRKEGQNVTLSCEQNLNHDAMYWYRQDPGQGLRLIYYSQIVNDFQKGDIAEGYSVSREKKESFPLTVTSAQKNPTAFYLCASRAVSSNQPQHFGDGTRLSIL.

The chain joins TRBV9 to TRBJ2-4; D uncertain. The CDR3 totals 16 residues. V lost 0 bases to trimming and J lost 0 bases, with 10 bases between them. Germline V CDR1 and CDR2: SGDLS, YYNGEE. Written as DNA, the CDR3 is TGTGCCAGCAGCGTAGGGCAGTACCTAGCCAAAAACATTCAGTACTTC. Translation: CASSVGQYLAKNIQYF.

This sequence joins TRBV28 and TRBJ1-1; a possible D gene is TRBD1 (5 bases). CDR3 length: 13 amino acids. CDR1 MDHEN and CDR2 SYDVKM come from the germline V gene. V lost 1 base, J lost 4 bases, and 7 bases lay in between. The CDR3 bases are TGTGCCAGCAGTTTATCGGGGGGCACTGAAGCTTTCTTT. This encodes CASSLSGGTEAFF. The variable domain in full, completed from reference TRBV28 and TRBJ1-1, reads DVKVTQSSRYLVKRTGEKVFLECVQDMDHENMFWYRQDPGLGLRLIYFSYDVKMKEKGDIPEGYSVSREKKERFSLILESASTNQTSMYLCASSLSGGTEAFFGQGTRLTVV.

Only a few counts were recorded for this clone. The chain has TRBV10-3 and TRBJ1-1; D is unclear. Germline V gene data show CDR1 as ENHRY and CDR2 as SYGVKD. V lost 10 bases, J lost 1 base, and 4 bases lay in between. The CDR3 is made up of 10 amino acids. The CDR3 DNA sequence: TGTGCCACGTCGAACACTGAAGCTTTCTTT. Protein product: CATSNTEAFF.

Notes on this clone: One end of the junction is discordant with germline, which a read error may explain. This chain links TRBV10-3 with TRBJ2-7; the D call may be TRBD1 or TRBD2 (5 bases each). Per germline, CDR1 ENHRY and CDR2 SYGVKD. CDR3 length: 14 residues. The CDR3 nucleotides read TGTGCCATCAGCGGCCGGGACCCCTCCTCCGAGCAGTACTTC. Translated, it gives CAISGRDPSSEQYF.

The chain employs TRBV11-3 and TRBJ2-7; D is perhaps TRBD2 (5 bases). Germline V CDR1 and CDR2: SGHNT, YENEEA. Trimming pared 0 bases from V and 2 bases from J, leaving 11 bases between. The CDR3 runs 15 residues. CDR3 nucleotides: TGTGCCAGCAGCTTAGAGAGCGGTTCGACCTACGAGCAGTACTTC. Protein: CASSLESGSTYEQYF.

In its sample, this clone was seen a few times. The chain carries TRBV6-5 and TRBJ1-6; D is uncertain. The CDR3 consists of 14 residues. V gave up 0 bases and J gave up 9 bases, with 9 bases separating them. Germline CDR1 MNHEY, CDR2 SVGAGI. The CDR3, as DNA: TGTGCCAGCAGTTACTCACCTGAGGGTTCACCCCTCCACTTT. Its translation is CASSYSPEGSPLHF.

The chain employs TRBV9 and TRBJ1-2, with TRBD1 identical over 7 bases. With 3 bases clipped from V and 7 bases from J, the junction kept 15 bases outside the gene matches. Germline values: CDR1 SGDLS, CDR2 YYNGEE. The CDR3 sequence is 16 residues long. CDR3 DNA sequence: TGTGCCAGCAGCGGTGTTACAGGGGTTGGTTTCCCTGGCTACACCTTC. This encodes CASSGVTGVGFPGYTF.

This chain connects TRBV27 to TRBJ1-1; D is unclear. The CDR3 has 12 residues. Germline-derived CDR1 and CDR2 are MNHEY and SMNVEV (reference sequence). V was shortened by 3 bases and J by 6 bases, with 8 bases between the two germline ends. DNA for the CDR3: TGTGCCAGCAGTTTTCGTGGCTCTGAAGCTTTCTTT. Translation gives CASSFRGSEAFF.

The chain uses TRBV2 and TRBJ1-6, with no clear D. This CDR3 contains 13 residues. From germline, CDR1 is SNHLY and CDR2 FYNNEI. The ends were cut back, 10 bases at V and 5 bases at J, with 12 bases in the middle. The CDR3 is CATIRENNSPLHF. The CDR3 bases are TGTGCCACCATTCGGGAGAATAATTCACCCCTCCACTTT.

This chain links TRBV6-1 with TRBJ1-5, with TRBD1 identical over 8 bases. This CDR3 is built from 14 residues. V lost 7 bases and J lost 5; bases outside the gene matches: 7. Germline V lookup: CDR1 MNHNS, CDR2 SASEGT. In DNA, the CDR3 is TGTGCCAGCATTCTTCAGGGGGCTGATCAGCCCCAGCATTTT. Translation: CASILQGADQPQHF.

The chain joins TRBV5-1 to TRBJ1-3; tentative D call: TRBD1 (5 bases). CDR1 is SGHRS, CDR2 YFSETQ, per germline. The CDR3 spans 15 residues. Trimming stripped 0 bases from V and 0 bases from J, with 7 bases between. CDR3: CASSLEGTSGNTIYF. The CDR3 DNA follows: TGCGCCAGCAGCTTGGAGGGGACCTCTGGAAACACCATATATTTT.

The chain carries TRBV28 and TRBJ2-5; the D gene is possibly TRBD2 (5 bases). The ends were cut back, 7 bases at V and 5 bases at J, with 5 bases in the middle. The CDR3 is 10 residues long. The germline V gene encodes CDR1 MDHEN and CDR2 SYDVKM. CDR3 in amino acids: CASKRETQYF. The CDR3 DNA follows: TGTGCCAGCAAGCGGGAGACCCAGTACTTC.

The chain combines TRBV10-3 with TRBJ2-6, with D hard to call. This CDR3 region has 13 residues. The V end lost 6 bases, the J end lost 2 bases, and 5 bases lay between the germline ends. Per germline, CDR1 ENHRY and CDR2 SYGVKD. The CDR3 protein is CAISRPGANVLTF. DNA for the CDR3: TGTGCCATCAGCAGGCCTGGGGCCAACGTCCTGACTTTC.

This chain joins TRBV29-1 and TRBJ2-1; 10 positions match TRBD2. V trimming: 6 bases; J trimming: 3 bases; junction bases outside the gene matches: 11. The CDR3 extends over 16 amino acids. In germline, CDR1 is SQVTM, CDR2 ANQGSEA. The CDR3 DNA is TGCAGCGTCCCTTCAAAAGGACTAGCGGTCTACAATGAGCAGTTCTTC. This sequence encodes CSVPSKGLAVYNEQFF.

CDR3 in amino acids: CASSYGTAGGYTF. CDR3 coding DNA: TGTGCCAGCAGTTACGGGACAGCGGGCGGCTACACCTTC. The chain recombines TRBV6-5 with TRBJ1-2, with 7 positions matching TRBD1. CDR3 length: 13 amino acids. Germline V CDR1 and CDR2: MNHEY, SVGAGI. The junction had 5 bases not matched to a gene; V was cut back by 2 bases and J by 8 bases.

The gene calls are TRBV12-1 and TRBJ2-2; the table's D call TRBD2 went unverified against the DNA. TRBV12-1 is designated a pseudogene. The CDR3 contains 17 residues. The CDR3 DNA reads as TGTGCCAGCAGCCTGCGTAGGGACTGGAGAAACACCGGGGAGCTGTTTTTT. Encoded protein: CASSLRRDWRNTGELFF.